Below, 24 T cell receptor beta chains from the same sample are listed, as sequenced in a study of blood T cell repertoires in COVID-19. Some clones are missing from TCRdb's copy, which holds only in-frame ones; the method was immunoSEQ multiplex PCR. This table has approximately 130,000 clones, roughly four fifths appearing once. The sequenced sample consisted of peripheral blood. The receptors stem from a human donor in a cohort sampled during active COVID-19.

The chain is built from TRBV5-4 and TRBJ2-3; the match to TRBD1 covers 8 bases. CDR3 length: 15 residues. J gave up 9 bases and V 0 bases, and 9 bases lay outside the gene matches. Germline assignment: CDR1 SGHNT and CDR2 YYREEE (reference sequence). CDR3 DNA: TGTGCCAGCAGCTTGGAGGGACAGGCCCAACGGACGCAGTATTTT. Amino acids: CASSLEGQAQRTQYF. The variable domain in full, completed from reference TRBV5-4 and TRBJ2-3, reads ETGVTQSPTHLIKTRGQQVTLRCSSQSGHNTVSWYQQALGQGPQFIFQYYREEENGRGNFPPRFSGLQFPNYSSELNVNALELDDSALYLCASSLEGQAQRTQYFGPGTRLTVL.

J is TRBJ2-1 and V is TRBV3-1 (or the pseudogene TRBV3-2), with 7 bases aligning to TRBD2. From germline, CDR1 is LGHDT and CDR2 YNNKEL (reference sequence). The CDR3 contains 17 residues. Trimming at V came to 2 bases and at J to 0 bases, leaving 7 bases not matched to a gene. This CDR3 is CASSQLSGALSYNEQFF. DNA for the CDR3: TGTGCCAGCAGCCAACTGAGCGGGGCGCTCTCCTACAATGAGCAGTTCTTC.

The chain carries TRBV14 and TRBJ1-1; D is unresolved. Trimming pared 4 bases from V and 6 bases from J, leaving 6 bases between. The CDR3 consists of 11 residues. Germline V gene sequence: CDR1 SGHDN, CDR2 FVKESK. The CDR3 loop reads CASSRSPEAFF. The CDR3 DNA is TGTGCCAGCAGCCGGAGCCCTGAAGCTTTCTTT.

This rearrangement joins TRBV19 to TRBJ2-2; D is possibly TRBD2 (6 bases). The CDR3 length is 13 residues. In germline, CDR1 is LNHDA, CDR2 SQIVND (reference sequence). The V end lost 4 bases, the J end lost 6 bases, and 9 bases lay between the germline ends. The CDR3 loop reads CASSRRDAGELFF. CDR3 DNA sequence: TGTGCCAGTAGTAGGAGGGATGCCGGGGAGCTGTTTTTT.

The V call is TRBV30, the J call TRBJ1-1; D is uncertain. There are 13 residues in the CDR3. V was clipped by 1 base and J by 1 base, with 7 bases between them. Germline V gives CDR1 GTSNPN, CDR2 SVGIG (reference sequence). CDR3 protein: CAWSETQNTEAFF. CDR3 in DNA: TGTGCCTGGAGTGAGACACAGAACACTGAAGCTTTCTTT.

The chain recombines TRBV6-5 with TRBJ1-1; a weak D match, TRBD1 (5 bases). The CDR3 totals 15 residues. V was shortened by 2 bases and J by 6 bases, with 16 bases between the two germline ends. Germline lookup yields CDR1 MNHEY and CDR2 SVGAGI. The CDR3 here is CASSYRDPGVAEAFF. In DNA form, the CDR3 reads TGTGCCAGCAGTTACCGTGACCCGGGGGTCGCTGAAGCTTTCTTT.

J is TRBJ1-3 and V is TRBV6-4, with D uncertain. Germline V gene lookup returns CDR1 MRHNA and CDR2 SNTAGT. This CDR3 spans 11 amino acids. V lost 11 bases, J lost 2 bases, and 7 bases lay in between. The CDR3 DNA follows: TGTGCCCCCCGAGCTGGAAACACCATATATTTT. Its protein product is CAPRAGNTIYF.

The chain couples TRBV15 to TRBJ1-2; 9 nucleotides line up with TRBD1. This CDR3 contains 14 residues. Per germline, CDR1 LNHNV and CDR2 YYDKDF (reference sequence). V was pared by 6 bases and J by 5 bases, with 7 bases of the junction left unmatched. The CDR3 DNA reads as TGTGCCACCAGAAAAGGAGGGACAGGGTATGGCTACACCTTC. This gives the protein CATRKGGTGYGYTF.

This clone was recorded a few times. This sequence joins TRBV10-3 and TRBJ1-6; the match to TRBD1 covers 11 bases. This CDR3 region has 14 residues. Per germline, CDR1 ENHRY and CDR2 SYGVKD. The junction had 2 bases not matched to a gene; V was cut back by 4 bases and J by 9 bases. CDR3 DNA: TGTGCCATCAGTGGGGGACAGGGGGGTTCACCCCTCCACTTT. Its protein product is CAISGGQGGSPLHF.

V is TRBV3-1 (or the pseudogene TRBV3-2) and J is TRBJ2-7; 11 positions match TRBD1. CDR1 and CDR2 from the germline V gene are LGHDT and YNNKEL (reference sequence). V dropped 4 bases and J dropped 6; count of bases not matched to a gene: 8. The CDR3 loop spans 15 amino acids. DNA of the CDR3: TGTGCCAGCAGCCCGCGGACAGGGGGCAGAGGCGAGCAGTACTTC. It encodes CASSPRTGGRGEQYF.

V gene TRBV4-1 combines with J gene TRBJ1-4; unclear D gene. V lost 0 bases and J lost 8, with 7 bases in between. Germline-derived CDR1 and CDR2 are MGHRA and YSYEKL. The CDR3 consists of 13 residues. As DNA, the CDR3 is TGCGCCAGCAGCCAAGACTTAGAGGAAAAACTGTTTTTT. Translation: CASSQDLEEKLFF.

CDR3 protein: CASSSRHVNTGELFF. The CDR3, as DNA: TGTGCCAGCAGTTCAAGACACGTGAACACCGGGGAGCTGTTTTTT. The chain recombines TRBV2 with TRBJ2-2; D not certain. Germline V CDR1 and CDR2: SNHLY, FYNNEI. This CDR3 has 15 amino acids. Trimming stripped 5 bases from V and 1 base from J, with 11 bases between.

The genes are TRBV7-9 and TRBJ2-3; 7 bases line up with TRBD2. Unmatched junction bases numbered 3, after V lost 3 bases and J lost 3 bases. This CDR3 is built from 14 residues. In germline, CDR1 is SEHNR, CDR2 FQNEAQ (reference sequence). The chain's CDR3 is CASSFGGETDTQYF. DNA of the CDR3: TGTGCCAGCAGCTTTGGGGGGGAGACAGATACGCAGTATTTT.

The chain carries TRBV23-1 and TRBJ2-1; the D gene is possibly TRBD1 (6 bases). TRBV23-1 is recorded as an ORF, its role being uncertain. The CDR3 extends over 16 amino acids. Trimming left V 6 bases short and J 1 base short, with 16 bases between. CDR3 sequence (DNA): TGCGCCAGCAGCCTGATACAGGGAAGGTCCTACAATGAGCAGTTCTTC. Translation: CASSLIQGRSYNEQFF.

The gene calls are TRBV5-6 and TRBJ1-2; a possible D gene is TRBD1 (6 bases). V was cut by 5 bases and J by 4 bases, with 12 bases left in between. The germline gives CDR1 SGHDT, CDR2 YYEEEE. The CDR3 consists of 13 residues. The CDR3 reads CASRDRMAYGYTF. The DNA of the CDR3 is TGTGCCAGCAGGGACAGAATGGCCTATGGCTACACCTTC.

The chain combines TRBV2 with TRBJ2-7; TRBD1 matches at 7 bases. J lost 1 base, V lost 4 bases, and 4 bases had no gene match. The CDR3 is made up of 14 amino acids. The germline CDR1 and CDR2 sequences are SNHLY and FYNNEI. Here the CDR3 DNA reads TGTGCCAGCAGTGGAAGCAGGGGGTCCTACGAGCAGTACTTC. Translated: CASSGSRGSYEQYF.

This chain uses TRBV25-1 with TRBJ1-2; 12 positions agree with TRBD1. Germline values: CDR1 MGHDK, CDR2 SYGVNS. V lost 5 bases and J lost 8; bases outside the gene matches: 12. This CDR3 spans 16 amino acids. CDR3 region: CASSPSSGTGGAGYTF. The CDR3 DNA follows: TGTGCCAGCAGTCCAAGTTCCGGGACAGGGGGCGCGGGCTACACCTTC.

The chain carries TRBV18 and TRBJ2-7, with 8 bases lining up with TRBD1. The CDR3 extends over 15 amino acids. In germline, CDR1 is KGHSH, CDR2 LQKENI. V was pared by 3 bases and J by 5 bases, with 9 bases of the junction left unmatched. Here the CDR3 reads CASSPQGQGVNEQYF. The DNA for the CDR3 is TGTGCCAGCTCACCGCAAGGACAGGGTGTCAACGAGCAGTACTTC.

This chain connects TRBV5-1 to TRBJ2-3, with 7 bases that match TRBD2. CDR1 and CDR2 (germline): SGHRS, YFSETQ. V lost 4 bases and J lost 6; bases outside the gene matches: 11. The CDR3 spans 15 residues. The chain's CDR3 is CASSPGTTGTDTQYF. CDR3 nucleotides: TGCGCCAGCAGCCCCGGGACTACCGGGACGGATACGCAGTATTTT.

This sequence joins TRBV3-1 (or the pseudogene TRBV3-2) and TRBJ2-7, with 7 bases aligning to TRBD2. Trimming at V came to 3 bases and at J to 6 bases, leaving 2 bases not matched to a gene. Germline-derived CDR1 and CDR2 are LGHDT and YNNKEL (reference sequence). The CDR3 totals 12 residues. CDR3 region: CASSQAGVEQYF. The CDR3 region has the DNA TGTGCCAGCAGCCAGGCGGGGGTCGAGCAGTACTTC.

The V and J genes are TRBV6-5 and TRBJ2-7; D possibly corresponds to TRBD1 (6 bases). CDR3 length: 12 amino acids. With 6 bases removed from V and 6 bases from J, the gap between germline ends came to 12 bases. Germline V gene lookup returns CDR1 MNHEY and CDR2 SVGAGI. Here the CDR3 reads CASRDRRPEQYF. The CDR3 region has the DNA TGTGCCAGCAGAGACAGGAGACCCGAGCAGTACTTC.

A single count supports this clone. The chain carries TRBV19 and TRBJ2-2; possibly TRBD2 for D (5 bases). The germline V and J ends were trimmed by 5 bases and 2 bases, with 15 bases remaining between them. Germline CDR1 reads LNHDA; CDR2 reads SQIVND (reference sequence). The CDR3 contains 16 residues. Here the CDR3 DNA reads TGTGCCAGTAGTCTATTCGACTATCCAAACACCGGGGAGCTGTTTTTT. Translation: CASSLFDYPNTGELFF.

The chain joins TRBV7-9 to TRBJ1-4, with D maybe TRBD1 (6 bases). The germline gives CDR1 SEHNR, CDR2 FQNEAQ (reference sequence). The V end was cut by 2 bases, the J end by 3 bases, with 13 bases between. This CDR3 comprises 16 residues. Here the CDR3 DNA reads TGTGCCAGCAGCTTATCAGGGGCGTCGGCTAATGAAAAACTGTTTTTT. Translation gives CASSLSGASANEKLFF.

The rearrangement links TRBV18 to TRBJ1-1; TRBD1 aligns across 7 bases. Germline loops: CDR1 KGHSH, CDR2 LQKENI. The CDR3 is made up of 16 amino acids. V gave up 5 bases and J gave up 4 bases; unmatched junction bases: 13. DNA of the CDR3: TGTGCCAGCTCAAATTCCGGGACAGTGGAATCCACTGAAGCTTTCTTT. The encoded protein is CASSNSGTVESTEAFF.